The 7 T cell receptor beta chains below were found in one sample sequenced in a study of human versus mouse CDR3 diversity and MHC coevolution. Using immunoSEQ multiplex PCR, the repertoire was profiled, and TCRdb retains in-frame clones only, with some absent. Of about 73,000 clones listed, less than 95% are singletons. Sequenced: naive CD4+ T cells from blood. The subset denotes: CD45RO-negative CD62L-positive naive CD4 T cells. The receptors originated from a person aged 30 to 69 in good health.

The chain's CDR3 is CASRGQGEQFF. Here the CDR3 DNA reads TGTGCCAGCAGGGGACAGGGAGAGCAGTTCTTC. The chain is built from TRBV6-5 and TRBJ2-1; TRBD1 aligns across 9 bases. This CDR3 is 11 amino acids long. After removal of 6 bases from V and 10 bases from J, the junction contained 1 base not matched to a gene. In germline, CDR1 is MNHEY, CDR2 SVGAGI.

The chain links TRBV11-2 to TRBJ1-4; tentative D call: TRBD1 (5 bases). The germline CDR1 and CDR2 sequences are SGHAT and FQNNGV. V shed 1 base and J shed 8 bases, with 11 bases lying between them. CDR3 size: 14 residues. CDR3 in DNA: TGTGCCAGCAGCTTAGTCACAGCAGGGGAAAAACTGTTTTTT. Translated: CASSLVTAGEKLFF.

The rearrangement links TRBV7-9 to TRBJ2-1, with D possibly matching TRBD2 (5 bases). The CDR3 loop spans 15 amino acids. Trimming removed 1 base from V and 5 bases from J, with 12 bases in between. Per the germline V gene, CDR1 is SEHNR and CDR2 is FQNEAQ (reference sequence). DNA of the CDR3: TGTGCCAGCAGCTTAGGAGGGAGCCCTAACAATGAGCAGTTCTTC. This encodes CASSLGGSPNNEQFF.

This chain uses TRBV6-5 with TRBJ1-2; 12 bases are shared with TRBD1. Per the germline V gene, CDR1 is MNHEY and CDR2 is SVGAGI. V dropped 5 bases and J dropped 7; count of bases not matched to a gene: 8. The CDR3 runs 15 residues. CDR3 coding DNA: TGTGCCAGCAGTCAACCCGGGACAGGGGGCGGTGGCTACACCTTC. It codes for CASSQPGTGGGGYTF.

This chain uses TRBV2 with TRBJ1-3; 7 bases align to TRBD1. J was trimmed by 3 bases and V by 6 bases; bases with no gene match: 5. This CDR3 has 14 amino acids. CDR1 SNHLY and CDR2 FYNNEI come from the germline V gene. This CDR3 reads CASSRQGGGNTIYF. CDR3 DNA sequence: TGTGCCAGCAGCCGACAGGGTGGTGGAAACACCATATATTTT.

A note on this clone: One end of the junction varies from germline; a read error may be responsible. The rearrangement joins TRBV2 to TRBJ1-4; weak D call: TRBD1 (6 bases). CDR3 size: 14 residues. Germline lookup yields CDR1 SNHLY and CDR2 FYNNEI. The CDR3 DNA follows: TGTGCCAGCAGGGAAGACAGGCATAATGAAAAACTGTTTTTT. Protein: CASREDRHNEKLFF.

For the CDR3, the DNA is TGTGCCTGGGGACGGGGGGTAACTGAAGCTTTCTTT. This codes for CAWGRGVTEAFF. The chain uses TRBV30 and TRBJ1-1; possible D gene TRBD1, 5 bases. The CDR3 extends over 12 amino acids. V lost 5 bases and J 5 bases, leaving 12 bases between the germline ends. Per the germline V gene, CDR1 is GTSNPN and CDR2 is SVGIG (reference sequence).